This T cell receptor beta chain derives from a study of T cell repertoires in cytomegalovirus infection. Study summary: Alongside well-studied HLA-B-restricted CMV epitopes, recently identified HLA-C-restricted CMV epitopes were also used. Study-wide findings and caveats: Summed frequency of shared TCR beta families picked out CMV carriers who also had the relevant HLA.

MiXCR, run by TCRdb on the reads, gives a single entry per CDR3 protein. The sample comprises 200,000 to 250,000 distinct CDR3 sequences, around 35% of which are singletons, and about 60% rests with the top ten. Comments on this clonotype: Its target is not known.

The CDR3 extends over 14 amino acids. Per the germline V gene, CDR1 is DFQATT and CDR2 is SNEGSKA (reference sequence). Unmatched junction bases numbered 8, after V lost 0 bases and J lost 9 bases. Sequencing used CD8+ T cells from cultured PBMCs, obtained from culture after CMV antigen stimulation. This TCR was recovered from a human donor in good health (CMV status not recorded). Some clones in this sample may be carry-over from other donors' samples. The chain uses TRBV20-1 and TRBJ1-3; 7 bases are a match to TRBD1. The DNA of the CDR3 is TGCAGTGCTAGAGAAGACAGGGATGAAGGCACCATATATTTT. Its protein product is CSAREDRDEGTIYF.